These 2 T cell receptor beta chains originate from one sample sequenced in a study of blood T cell repertoires in COVID-19 (dated by TCRdb to 2018 to 2021). Libraries were made using the immunoSEQ multiplex PCR assay. TCRdb holds this immuneACCESS table with in-frame rearrangements only. Some clones are missing; in checked studies, unresolved V genes explain under half, and the rest has no known cause. The sample table lists some 160,000 clones, around four fifths of them with a count of one. 6.2% of the sample is held by the ten biggest clonotypes. Sequencing input: PBMCs or T cells enriched from blood (not recorded which). The receptors stem from a woman aged 40 to 55 who had recovered from COVID-19.

Only one count was recorded for this clone. This rearrangement joins TRBV10-2 to TRBJ2-2, with 8 bases fitting TRBD2. From germline, CDR1 is WSHSY and CDR2 SAAADI. This CDR3 is 17 amino acids long. With V trimmed by 3 bases and J by 5 bases, 11 bases remained unmatched. This chain's CDR3 is CASSDPRGAGGTGELFF. Here the CDR3 DNA reads TGCGCCAGCAGTGACCCCCGGGGGGCGGGAGGTACCGGGGAGCTGTTTTTT.

The rearrangement joins TRBV6-5 to TRBJ2-7; tentatively, D is TRBD2 (5 bases). V was trimmed by 4 bases and J by 5 bases, leaving 12 bases between them. This CDR3 has 13 residues. Germline V gene lookup returns CDR1 MNHEY and CDR2 SVGAGI. The CDR3 DNA reads as TGTGCCAGCAGTTTCTTGTTGGGAGACGAGCAGTACTTC. Encoded protein: CASSFLLGDEQYF.